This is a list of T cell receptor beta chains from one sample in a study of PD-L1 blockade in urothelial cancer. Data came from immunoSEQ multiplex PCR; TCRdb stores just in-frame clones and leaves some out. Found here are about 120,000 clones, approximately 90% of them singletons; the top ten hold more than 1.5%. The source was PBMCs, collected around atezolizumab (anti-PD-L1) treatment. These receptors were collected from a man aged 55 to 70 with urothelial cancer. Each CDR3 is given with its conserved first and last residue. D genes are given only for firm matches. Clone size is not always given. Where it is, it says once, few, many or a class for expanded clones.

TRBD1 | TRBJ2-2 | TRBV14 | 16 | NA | TGTGCCAGCAGCCAAGATAAAGGGGGCATCACCGGGGAGCTGTTTTTT | CASSQDKGGITGELFF
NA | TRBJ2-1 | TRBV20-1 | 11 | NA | TGCAGTGCTAGTAGGAGTGTTGAGCAGTTCTTC | CSASRSVEQFF
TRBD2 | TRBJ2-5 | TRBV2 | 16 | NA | TGTGCCAGCAGTGAAGCGCCGGCGGGAGGGGGAGAGACCCAGTACTTC | CASSEAPAGGGETQYF
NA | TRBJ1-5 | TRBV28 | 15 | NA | TGTGCCAGCAGTCCCTCTTCGGTGGACAATGATCCCCAGCATTTT | CASSPSSVDNDPQHF
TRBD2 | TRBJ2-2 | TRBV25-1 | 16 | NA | TGTGCCAGCAGTGATTATGAGCGGGGGGCGACCGGGGAGCTGTTTTTT | CASSDYERGATGELFF
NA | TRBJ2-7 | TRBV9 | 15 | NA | TGTGCCAGCAGCCCCACGACAGGTTCGGGATACGAGCAGTACTTC | CASSPTTGSGYEQYF
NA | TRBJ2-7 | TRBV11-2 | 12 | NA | TGTGCCAGCAGCCCTGACAACTACGAGCAGTACTTC | CASSPDNYEQYF
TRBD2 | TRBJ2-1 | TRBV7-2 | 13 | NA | TGTGCCAGCAGTCGACTAGCGGGCAATGAGCAGTTCTTC | CASSRLAGNEQFF
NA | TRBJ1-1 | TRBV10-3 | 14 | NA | TGTGCCATCAGCTCCGGGCTCGGGGACACTGAAGCTTTCTTT | CAISSGLGDTEAFF
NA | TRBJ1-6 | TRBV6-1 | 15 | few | TGTGCCAGCAGGGGACTGGCAGGGAATAATTCACCCCTCCACTTT | CASRGLAGNNSPLHF
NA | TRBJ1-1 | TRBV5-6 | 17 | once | TGTGCCAGCAGCTTATTACAGGTGGGGCGCCTGAATCCTGAAGCTTTCTTT | CASSLLQVGRLNPEAFF
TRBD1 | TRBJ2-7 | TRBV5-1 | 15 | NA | TGCGCCAGCAGCCCGGGGGACAGGGGGGCGTACGAGCAGTACTTC | CASSPGDRGAYEQYF
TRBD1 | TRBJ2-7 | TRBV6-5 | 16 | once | TGTGCCAGCAGTTACGAGGCCGGGACAGGGCGATCCGAGCAGTACTTC | CASSYEAGTGRSEQYF
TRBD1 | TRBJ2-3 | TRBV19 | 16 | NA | TGTGCCAGTACTAAGTCTTTGGACAGGATGGCAGATACGCAGTATTTT | CASTKSLDRMADTQYF
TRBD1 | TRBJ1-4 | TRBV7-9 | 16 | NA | TGTGCCAGCAGCGAACCGCCGGGACAGCTTAATGAAAAACTGTTTTTT | CASSEPPGQLNEKLFF
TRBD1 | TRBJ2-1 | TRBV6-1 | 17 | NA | TGTGCCAGCAGTGAGACCGGGACAGGGCTCCATCGGGGTGAGCAGTTCTTC | CASSETGTGLHRGEQFF
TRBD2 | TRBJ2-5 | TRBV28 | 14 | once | TGTGCCAGCACTAGAAGCGGGGGGGCCGGGACCCAGTACTTC | CASTRSGGAGTQYF
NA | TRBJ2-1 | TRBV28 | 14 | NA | TGTGCCAGCAGCTTCGGGACTTTCAACAATGAGCAGTTCTTC | CASSFGTFNNEQFF
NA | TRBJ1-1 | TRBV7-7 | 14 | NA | TGTGCCAGCAGGCTGGACTCTGTGAACACTGAAGCTTTCTTT | CASRLDSVNTEAFF
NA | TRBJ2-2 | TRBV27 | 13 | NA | TGTGCCAGCAACGGAGGCCCGGGAGGGGAGCTGTTTTTT | CASNGGPGGELFF
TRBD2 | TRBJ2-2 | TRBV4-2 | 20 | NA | TGTGCCAGCAGCCAAGATTGGGCTAGCGGGGGGGGTCGGTCGCCCGGGGAGCTGTTTTTT | CASSQDWASGGGRSPGELFF
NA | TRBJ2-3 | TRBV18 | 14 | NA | TGTGCCAGCTCACCAGGGGGGATCACAGATACGCAGTATTTT | CASSPGGITDTQYF